What follows is one T cell receptor beta chain and its context. The data were taken from a study of control samples from healthy donors and cancer patients. Germline lookup yields CDR1 LNHDA and CDR2 SQIVND (reference sequence). CDR3 length: 12 amino acids. V lost 9 bases, J lost 6 bases, and 14 bases lay in between. Here immunoSEQ multiplex PCR was the method, and the copy in TCRdb shows in-frame clones only, minus some. The data show some 250,000 clones, over 75% seen once. The receptor comes from a woman in her sixties or seventies with lung cancer. The V call is TRBV19, the J call TRBJ1-2; D possibly corresponds to TRBD1 (6 bases). Material: PBMCs. CDR3 in amino acids: CASRQGRDGYTF. The CDR3, as DNA: TGTGCCAGCCGGCAGGGGCGGGATGGCTACACCTTC.